The 8 T cell receptor beta chains reported below all come from one sample, sequenced in a study of T cells in Graves' hyperthyroidism and ophthalmopathy. The source material, RNA transcripts, was used to amplify TCR beta CDR3 regions. Carried out on the TCR CDR3, a first-round RT-PCR used the HTBI primer set. TCRdb passed the multiplex PCR reads through MiXCR, listing each CDR3 protein once. The data show roughly 500,000 distinct CDR3 sequences, roughly 50% seen once. Source material: peripheral blood or thyroid tissue (not recorded which). These receptors originate from an adult woman with Graves' disease, either hyperthyroidism or ophthalmopathy (not recorded which).

This clonotype appeared many times. Germline and junction disagree at one end, which may indicate a read error. The chain couples TRBV10-2 to TRBJ1-3, with D possibly being TRBD1 (5 bases). Germline assignment: CDR1 WSHSY and CDR2 SAAADI. The CDR3 has 14 amino acids. The CDR3 loop reads CASSVQGEGNTTYF. CDR3 DNA: TGCGCCAGCAGTGTCCAGGGCGAAGGAAACACCACATATTTT.

This clonotype was seen repeatedly, ten times or more. One end of the junction is discordant with germline, which a read error may explain. The rearrangement joins TRBV10-3 to TRBJ1-3; D uncertain. Germline V lookup: CDR1 ENHRY, CDR2 SYGVKD. The CDR3 consists of 12 residues. This CDR3 reads CATKNPGNTIYF. In nucleotides, the CDR3 is TGTGCCACCAAAAACCCTGGGAACACCATATATTTT.

A note on this clonotype: A read error may be the cause here, since a much bigger clone is one base away. The chain has TRBV5-1 and TRBJ2-5; 7 positions agree with TRBD2. The CDR3 has 16 residues. With 1 base clipped from V and 9 bases from J, the junction kept 15 bases outside the gene matches. The germline V gene encodes CDR1 SGHRS and CDR2 YFSETQ. CDR3 sequence reads: CASSLIAAGVYEAQYF. For the CDR3, the DNA is TGCGCCAGCAGCTTGATTGCGGCGGGAGTTTATGAGGCCCAGTACTTC.

This clonotype was picked up many times. The chain couples TRBV18 to TRBJ2-5, with D unresolved. The ends were cut back, 7 bases at V and 0 bases at J, with 0 bases in the middle. Germline CDR1 and CDR2: KGHSH and LQKENI. The CDR3 consists of 10 residues. CDR3 amino acids: CASYQETQYF. The CDR3 DNA reads as TGTGCCAGCTACCAAGAGACCCAGTACTTC.

A few counts support this clonotype. As DNA, the CDR3 is TGTGCCATCAGTGACCCGGTCGGCGCGAGTTGGGAGACCCAGTACTTC. This sequence encodes CAISDPVGASWETQYF. This rearrangement joins TRBV10-3 to TRBJ2-5; D gene ambiguous. Germline-derived CDR1 and CDR2 are ENHRY and SYGVKD. The CDR3 covers 16 residues. The germline V and J ends were trimmed by 3 bases and 5 bases, with 19 bases remaining between them.

V is TRBV6-1 and J is TRBJ1-2; 7 bases are shared with TRBD1. V was clipped by 6 bases and J by 13 bases; unmatched bases: 8. The CDR3 length is 11 residues. Germline V CDR1 and CDR2: MNHNS, SASEGT. The CDR3 loop is CASRSQGKSTF. CDR3 DNA sequence: TGTGCCAGCAGATCACAGGGGAAAAGCACCTTC.

The chain uses TRBV7-9 and TRBJ1-2, with 8 nucleotides matching TRBD1. V gave up 5 bases and J gave up 4 bases; unmatched junction bases: 6. Germline-derived CDR1 and CDR2 are SEHNR and FQNEAQ (reference sequence). The CDR3 loop spans 14 amino acids. The CDR3 sequence: CASSHGTGFYGYTF. In DNA form, the CDR3 reads TGTGCCAGCAGCCATGGGACAGGCTTCTATGGCTACACCTTC. Supplemented by reference TRBV7-9 and TRBJ1-2, the full variable domain reads DTGVSQNPRHKITKRGQNVTFRCDPISEHNRLYWYRQTLGQGPEFLTYFQNEAQLEKSRLLSDRFSAERPKGSFSTLEIQRTEQGDSAMYLCASSHGTGFYGYTFGSGTRLTVV.

Remarks on this clonotype: The germline gene is not matched at one end of the junction; a read error may be the cause. CDR3 nucleotides: TGTGCCACCAGTCAAGGACAGGGCGGGGAGACCCAGTACTTC. Translation gives CATSQGQGGETQYF. The J gene is TRBJ2-5, the V gene TRBV12-3 or TRBV12-4, with 8 bases that match TRBD1. The CDR3 runs to 14 residues.